This paragraph reports one T cell receptor beta chain. Its antigen is currently unknown. This specimen belongs to a study of regulatory dendritic cells for organ transplantation. Study results and limitations: Mature dendritic cells appeared to drive more memory CD8+ clonal expansion than regulatory ones.

Here immunoSEQ multiplex PCR was the method, and the copy in TCRdb shows in-frame clones only, minus some. The sample contains about 38,000 clones, about 93% of which appear only once. CD4+ or CD8+ T cells were sorted as naive CD45RA+ or memory CD45RO+. This CDR3 has 13 residues. In germline, CDR1 is SGDLS, CDR2 YYNGEE. Between the trimmed V and J ends, which lost 0 bases and 11 bases, there was a span of 14 bases. The sample was naive CD8+ T cells from blood. Subset defined: CD45RA+ naive T cells. V and J are TRBV9 and TRBJ1-1; unclear D gene. The sequence was obtained from a human donor in good health. The CDR3 DNA sequence: TGTGCCAGCAGCGTAGGGGGATACTCCGAGGCTTTCTTT. Translated, it gives CASSVGGYSEAFF.